Presented here are 9 T cell receptor beta chains from one specimen sequenced in a study of T cells in Graves' hyperthyroidism and ophthalmopathy. The source material, RNA transcripts, was used to amplify TCR beta CDR3 regions. HTBI primers drove first-round RT-PCR of the TCR CDR3. Each CDR3 protein is one row after TCRdb ran MiXCR on the multiplex PCR reads. This table has some 600,000 distinct CDR3 sequences, about 43% appearing once. Sequencing input: peripheral blood or thyroid tissue (not recorded which). The origin of the receptors is a woman younger than 35 with Graves' hyperthyroidism.

The chain recombines TRBV25-1 with TRBJ1-6; 8 positions match TRBD1. In germline, CDR1 is MGHDK, CDR2 SYGVNS. V dropped 7 bases and J dropped 9; count of bases not matched to a gene: 14. The CDR3 has 16 amino acids. The CDR3 spells CASTHSLGQAGSPLHF. As DNA, the CDR3 is TGTGCCAGCACCCATTCCCTGGGACAGGCTGGTTCACCCCTCCACTTT.

This clonotype was seen a single time. This chain uses TRBV9 with TRBJ2-2, with TRBD2 matching 11 bases. The CDR3 runs 16 residues. CDR1 SGDLS and CDR2 YYNGEE come from the germline V gene. With V trimmed by 5 bases and J by 2 bases, 5 bases remained unmatched. In DNA, the CDR3 is TGTGCCAGCAGTGGGAGACTAGCGGGAAACACCGGGGAGCTGTTTTTT. It codes for CASSGRLAGNTGELFF.

The chain couples TRBV7-2 to TRBJ1-5; weak D call: TRBD1 (5 bases). The germline V and J ends were trimmed by 5 bases and 3 bases, with 14 bases remaining between them. Germline CDR1 is SGHTA and CDR2 is FQGNSA. The CDR3 consists of 15 residues. The CDR3 nucleotides are TGTGCCAGCAGCCCAGGGAGGGCGCTCAATCAGCCCCAGCATTTT. Residues: CASSPGRALNQPQHF.

This clonotype was counted many times. This chain links TRBV6-5 with TRBJ1-5; TRBD1 is a possible D gene (5 bases). Trimming removed 4 bases at V and 3 bases at J, with 7 bases between. The CDR3 loop spans 13 amino acids. Germline V gene data show CDR1 as MNHEY and CDR2 as SVGAGI. The CDR3 spells CASSSRDNQPQHF. CDR3 DNA sequence: TGTGCCAGCAGTTCCAGGGACAATCAGCCCCAGCATTTT.

In this sample, this clonotype turned up once. The rearrangement links TRBV20-1 to TRBJ1-1; 8 positions match TRBD1. Looked up from germline, CDR1 is DFQATT and CDR2 is SNEGSKA (reference sequence). With V trimmed by 1 base and J by 2 bases, 3 bases remained unmatched. This CDR3 contains 14 residues. In nucleotides, the CDR3 is TGCAGTGCTAGAGGGACAGGGACTAACACTGAAGCTTTCTTT. This gives the protein CSARGTGTNTEAFF.

With respect to this clonotype: Its ends do not fully match the called genes, so a read error is possible. V gene TRBV6-5 combines with J gene TRBJ1-2, with D possibly TRBD1 on 5 matching bases. Germline V gene sequence: CDR1 MNHEY, CDR2 SVGAGI. The CDR3 extends over 12 amino acids. CDR3 sequence reads: CASSNSGKGYTF. DNA for the CDR3: TGTGCCAGCAGTAACTCAGGGAAGGGCTACACCTTC.

This clonotype was found a few times. The chain couples TRBV5-1 to TRBJ2-2; 8 bases fit TRBD2. The V gene end was trimmed by 5 bases and the J gene end by 5 bases; junction bases not matched to a gene: 11. CDR3 length: 16 amino acids. CDR1 is SGHRS, CDR2 YFSETQ, per germline. CDR3 in amino acids: CASRVRAGDGTGELFF. The CDR3 DNA reads as TGCGCCAGCAGGGTCCGAGCGGGAGATGGAACCGGGGAGCTGTTTTTT.

Ten or more counts support this clonotype. V usage is TRBV2 and J usage is TRBJ1-2; tentative D call: TRBD1 (5 bases). Per germline, CDR1 SNHLY and CDR2 FYNNEI. V was trimmed by 7 bases and J by 8 bases, leaving 14 bases between them. The CDR3 covers 12 residues. CDR3 region: CASKAGGRGYTF. The CDR3 coding sequence is TGTGCCAGCAAGGCCGGGGGTCGAGGCTACACCTTC.

This clonotype was seen more than once but under ten times. The rearrangement links TRBV20-1 to TRBJ2-7; D possibly corresponds to TRBD1 (5 bases). V lost 3 bases, J lost 4 bases, and 13 bases lay in between. This CDR3 comprises 13 residues. The germline V gene has CDR1 DFQATT and CDR2 SNEGSKA (reference sequence). CDR3 residues: CSARSDSPYEQYF. In nucleotides, the CDR3 is TGCAGTGCTAGGAGCGACAGTCCATACGAGCAGTACTTC.